These 5 T cell receptor beta chains share one sample of origin, sequenced in a study of T cells in Graves' hyperthyroidism and ophthalmopathy. From RNA transcripts, TCR beta CDR3 regions were amplified. The HTBI primer set was used in a first-round RT-PCR of the TCR CDR3. TCRdb passed the multiplex PCR reads through MiXCR, listing each CDR3 protein once. This sample has hundreds of thousands of distinct CDR3 sequences, with 25% found just once. Sequencing was carried out using blood. These receptors were collected from a man aged 50 or older with Graves' hyperthyroidism.

This clonotype was seen a few times. The rearrangement uses TRBV4-1 and TRBJ1-2; D unresolved. Trimming shortened V by 4 bases and J by 5 bases, and 20 bases separated the two germline ends. The length of the CDR3 is 16 residues. Germline CDR1 and CDR2: MGHRA and YSYEKL. In nucleotides, the CDR3 is TGCGCCAGCAGCCCTGACGGTGGCAGGCAGCTTTATGGCTACACCTTC. This encodes CASSPDGGRQLYGYTF.

This clonotype was recorded at least ten times. In nucleotides, the CDR3 is TGTGCCACCAGTGATTCGCAATTAGCGGGAGTGCCAGAGACCCAGTACTTC. Its protein product is CATSDSQLAGVPETQYF. The J gene is TRBJ2-5, the V gene TRBV24-1; 9 bases agree with TRBD2. Germline V lookup: CDR1 KGHDR, CDR2 SFDVKD. With 2 bases clipped from V and 4 bases from J, the junction kept 10 bases outside the gene matches. The CDR3 consists of 17 residues.

This clonotype has a count of ten or more. V usage is TRBV6-1 and J usage is TRBJ2-3, with TRBD2 identical over 8 bases. The V gene's germline CDR1 is MNHNS and CDR2 SASEGT. This CDR3 has 14 amino acids. V trimming: 5 bases; J trimming: 6 bases; junction bases outside the gene matches: 7. The CDR3: CASSPTSGGDTQYF. CDR3 DNA sequence: TGTGCCAGCAGTCCAACTAGCGGTGGGGATACGCAGTATTTT.

This clonotype was seen ten or more times. The CDR3 reads CASSLDAEQYF. DNA for the CDR3: TGTGCCAGCAGCTTGGACGCCGAGCAGTACTTC. The chain employs TRBV7-9 and TRBJ2-7; D ambiguous. The CDR3 is 11 residues long. Germline loops: CDR1 SEHNR, CDR2 FQNEAQ (reference sequence). V was cut by 3 bases and J by 6 bases, with 6 bases left in between.

The chain carries TRBV11-3 and TRBJ2-2; D is ambiguous. Trimming cost V 7 bases and J 5 bases, with 11 bases left between them. Germline lookup yields CDR1 SGHNT and CDR2 YENEEA. The CDR3 length is 13 residues. The CDR3 nucleotides read TGTGCCAGCACTTATACTGTTACCGGGGAGCTGTTTTTT. The encoded protein is CASTYTVTGELFF.